This T cell receptor beta chain was captured by sequencing in a study of spatial heterogeneity in lung cancer. At the level of the study: Mean representation of each unique TCR and UMI combination in the raw reads exceeded 8.5 occurrences.

The CDR3 spans 14 residues. The V gene's germline CDR1 is DFQATT and CDR2 SNEGSKA (reference sequence). V lost 1 base and J 5 bases, leaving 13 bases between the germline ends. TCRdb re-analysed the 5' RACE reads in MiXCR, keeping a single row per CDR3 protein. Altogether around 60,000 distinct CDR3 sequences are present, more than 7% being singletons, with the ten largest covering over 12%. Indicated time point: sample taken at primary tumor resection. Without sorting, whole RNA was sequenced from tumor, nontumor lung or frozen PBMC. The source was PBMCs, collected at surgery. This chain connects TRBV20-1 to TRBJ2-3; D is ambiguous. The receptor comes from a female donor with early-stage non-small cell lung cancer. CDR3 protein: CSARGPPGGDTQYF. The CDR3 bases are TGCAGTGCTAGAGGACCCCCAGGTGGAGATACGCAGTATTTT.